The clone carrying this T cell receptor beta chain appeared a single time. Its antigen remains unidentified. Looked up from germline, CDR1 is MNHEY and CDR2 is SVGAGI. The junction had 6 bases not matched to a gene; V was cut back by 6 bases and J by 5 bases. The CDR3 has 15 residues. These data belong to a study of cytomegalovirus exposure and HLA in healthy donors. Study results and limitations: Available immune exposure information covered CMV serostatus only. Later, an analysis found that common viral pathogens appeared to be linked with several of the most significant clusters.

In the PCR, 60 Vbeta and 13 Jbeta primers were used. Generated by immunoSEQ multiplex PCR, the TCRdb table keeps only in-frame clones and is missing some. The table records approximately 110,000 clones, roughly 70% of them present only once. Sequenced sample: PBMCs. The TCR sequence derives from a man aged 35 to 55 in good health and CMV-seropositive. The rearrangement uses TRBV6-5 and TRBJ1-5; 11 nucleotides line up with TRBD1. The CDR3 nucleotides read TGTGCCAGCAGCTACGGGACAGGGGGGGATCAGCCCCAGCATTTT. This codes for CASSYGTGGDQPQHF.